The 10 T cell receptor beta chains presented below share a single source sample, sequenced in a study of cytomegalovirus exposure and HLA in healthy donors. Amplification used 60 Vbeta primers and 13 Jbeta primers. Here immunoSEQ multiplex PCR was the method, and the copy in TCRdb shows in-frame clones only, minus some. Among about 190,000 clones listed, around 87% were seen once. Material for sequencing was PBMCs. Every receptor here comes from a young man in good health and CMV-seronegative.

This sequence joins TRBV7-9 and TRBJ2-3, with 7 bases identical to TRBD1. Germline V gene sequence: CDR1 SEHNR, CDR2 FQNEAQ (reference sequence). The CDR3 is 15 amino acids. J was trimmed by 0 bases and V by 1 base; bases with no gene match: 1. In DNA, the CDR3 is TGTGCCAGCAGCTTAGAGGACAGGAGCACAGATACGCAGTATTTT. Its protein product is CASSLEDRSTDTQYF.

V usage is TRBV30 and J usage is TRBJ2-7, with D maybe TRBD1 (6 bases). The V gene's germline CDR1 is GTSNPN and CDR2 SVGIG (reference sequence). Trimming took off 3 bases at V and 6 bases at J, with 15 bases between the two ends. The CDR3 is 13 amino acids. Here the CDR3 reads CAWRSTGLSEQYF. The CDR3 nucleotides read TGTGCCTGGAGATCCACAGGGTTGAGCGAGCAGTACTTC.

V is TRBV28 and J is TRBJ1-2, with TRBD1 matching 8 bases. Germline-derived CDR1 and CDR2 are MDHEN and SYDVKM. J gave up 2 bases and V 5 bases, and 4 bases lay outside the gene matches. The CDR3 loop spans 14 amino acids. The CDR3 reads CASSGQGRNYGYTF. The CDR3 DNA reads as TGTGCCAGCAGTGGACAGGGAAGAAACTATGGCTACACCTTC.

The chain links TRBV4-1 to TRBJ2-3; 7 bases are shared with TRBD2. Germline V CDR1 and CDR2: MGHRA, YSYEKL. The CDR3 extends over 17 amino acids. V lost 0 bases to trimming and J lost 2 bases; unmatched junction nucleotides: 8. CDR3 bases: TGCGCCAGCAGCCAAGATAGCCTCGCGGGAGACACAGATACGCAGTATTTT. This codes for CASSQDSLAGDTDTQYF.

CDR3 DNA: TGTGCCTGGACGCCCGGACAGCTAAAAAACATTCAGTACTTC. Protein product: CAWTPGQLKNIQYF. The V and J genes are TRBV30 and TRBJ2-4; TRBD1 is a possible D gene (6 bases). Trimming pared 4 bases from V and 4 bases from J, leaving 14 bases between. Germline-derived CDR1 and CDR2 are GTSNPN and SVGIG (reference sequence). This CDR3 contains 14 residues.

The chain couples TRBV2 to TRBJ1-2, with 7 bases identical to TRBD1. V lost 5 bases to trimming and J lost 6 bases; unmatched junction nucleotides: 9. The CDR3 extends over 14 amino acids. Germline V lookup: CDR1 SNHLY, CDR2 FYNNEI. The CDR3 protein is CASSTGDGFNGYTF. CDR3 bases: TGTGCCAGCAGTACAGGGGACGGCTTTAATGGCTACACCTTC.

This clone is a singleton in its sample. The V call is TRBV7-9, the J call TRBJ1-1; D is uncertain. Germline CDR1 and CDR2: SEHNR and FQNEAQ (reference sequence). The CDR3 is made up of 12 amino acids. Trimming stripped 5 bases from V and 10 bases from J, with 14 bases between. The CDR3: CASSPQERRAFF. The CDR3 DNA reads TGTGCCAGCAGCCCACAAGAGCGCCGAGCTTTCTTT.

The chain has TRBV6-4 and TRBJ2-5, with 10 bases lining up with TRBD2. CDR1 and CDR2 from the germline V gene are MRHNA and SNTAGT. The V and J ends lost 6 bases and 2 bases, in that order; junction bases with no gene match: 3. The CDR3 has 14 amino acids. The CDR3 DNA reads as TGTGCCAGCAGGGCACTAGCGGGACAAGAGACCCAGTACTTC. Protein: CASRALAGQETQYF.

The chain is built from TRBV4-1 and TRBJ1-2, with D hard to call. V gave up 3 bases and J gave up 0 bases, with 8 bases separating them. The CDR3 has 14 residues. CDR1 is MGHRA and CDR2 is YSYEKL in the germline V gene. CDR3 protein: CASSQDTANYGYTF. CDR3 sequence (DNA): TGCGCCAGCAGCCAGGATACAGCTAACTATGGCTACACCTTC.

V gene TRBV27 combines with J gene TRBJ1-4; 10 bases are shared with TRBD1. The CDR3 is 15 amino acids. CDR1 is MNHEY and CDR2 is SMNVEV in the germline V gene (reference sequence). V shed 5 bases and J 7 bases; nucleotides not matched to a gene: 7. CDR3 residues: CASSLRDRGFEKLFF. The CDR3 DNA sequence: TGTGCCAGCAGTCTCCGGGACAGGGGCTTTGAAAAACTGTTTTTT.